This T cell receptor beta chain was captured in a study of CD8+ T cells in alopecia areata. Treatment indicated: oral pan-JAK inhibitor, 5-10 mg twice daily. TCR sequencing used cDNA made by reverse transcription of extracted RNA. This table comes from immunoSEQ multiplex PCR, and its TCRdb copy is limited to in-frame clones, with some not included. The top ten clones hold roughly 1.2% of a sample with 200,000 to 250,000 clones, 66% of them seen once. The TCR originated in a human donor with alopecia areata. Sequences were derived from CD4+ T cells sorted from blood, sampled around week 44, from a patient treated with tofacitinib.

The CDR3 nucleotides read TGCGCCAGCAGTCATGGAGTTAAGGGACAGCCTAGTGGAAACACCATATATTTT. Translated: CASSHGVKGQPSGNTIYF. The gene calls are TRBV23-1 and TRBJ1-3; TRBD1 matches 7 bases. TRBV23-1 is an ORF, with its function uncertain. The CDR3 length is 18 residues. The J segment lost 3 bases and the V segment lost 3 bases, leaving 14 bases of the junction unmatched.